The clone carrying this T cell receptor beta chain was recorded once. The antigen is not known. TCRdb keeps only in-frame clones here, not all; method: immunoSEQ multiplex PCR. This sample has roughly 1 million clones, with about four fifths found just once. The V and J ends lost 5 bases and 0 bases respectively, with 19 bases between them. Germline lookup yields CDR1 SEHNR and CDR2 FQNEAQ (reference sequence). CDR3 length: 17 residues. This specimen belongs to a study of shared clonotypes between healthy human individuals. Study conclusions and caveats: Exclusively blood specimens were collected; tissue repertoires likely differ.

Source material: memory CD4+ T cells from PBMCs. The subset denotes: CD45RA-negative fraction. This rearrangement joins TRBV7-9 to TRBJ1-1, with D possibly being TRBD1 (5 bases). The receptor was isolated from a man between 18 and 29 years old in good health. Some clones in this sample may be carry-over from other donors' samples. CDR3 sequence reads: CASSPRPGQGVNTEAFF. Here the CDR3 DNA reads TGTGCCAGCAGCCCACGCCCCGGGCAGGGAGTGAACACTGAAGCTTTCTTT.